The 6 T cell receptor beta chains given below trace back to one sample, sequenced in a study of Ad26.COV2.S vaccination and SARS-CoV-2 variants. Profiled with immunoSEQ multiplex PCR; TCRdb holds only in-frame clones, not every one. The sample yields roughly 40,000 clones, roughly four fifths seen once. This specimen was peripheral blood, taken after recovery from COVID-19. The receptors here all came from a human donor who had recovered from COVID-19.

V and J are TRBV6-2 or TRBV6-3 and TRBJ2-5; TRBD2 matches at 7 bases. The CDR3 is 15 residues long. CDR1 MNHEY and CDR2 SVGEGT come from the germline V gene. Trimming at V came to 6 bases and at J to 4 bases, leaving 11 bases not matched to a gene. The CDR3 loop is CASSPRGSGAETQYF. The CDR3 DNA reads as TGTGCCAGCAGCCCCCGCGGGAGCGGGGCAGAGACCCAGTACTTC.

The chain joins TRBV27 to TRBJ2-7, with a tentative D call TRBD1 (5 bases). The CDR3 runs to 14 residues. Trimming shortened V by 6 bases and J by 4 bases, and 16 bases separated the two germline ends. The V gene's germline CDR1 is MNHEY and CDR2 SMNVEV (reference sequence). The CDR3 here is CASSPTARPYEQYF. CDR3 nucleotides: TGTGCCAGCAGCCCGACAGCCCGGCCGTACGAGCAGTACTTC.

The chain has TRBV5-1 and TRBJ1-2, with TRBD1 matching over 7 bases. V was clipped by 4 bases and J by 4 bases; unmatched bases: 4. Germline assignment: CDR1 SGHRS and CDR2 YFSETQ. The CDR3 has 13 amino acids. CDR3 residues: CASSPRTGYGYTF. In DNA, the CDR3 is TGCGCCAGCAGCCCCAGGACAGGCTATGGCTACACCTTC.

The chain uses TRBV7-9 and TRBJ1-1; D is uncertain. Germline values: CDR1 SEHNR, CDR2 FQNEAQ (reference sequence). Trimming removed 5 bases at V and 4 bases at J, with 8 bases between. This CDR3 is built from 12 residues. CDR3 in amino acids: CASSLGSTEAFF. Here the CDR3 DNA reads TGTGCCAGCAGCCTCGGGAGCACTGAAGCTTTCTTT.

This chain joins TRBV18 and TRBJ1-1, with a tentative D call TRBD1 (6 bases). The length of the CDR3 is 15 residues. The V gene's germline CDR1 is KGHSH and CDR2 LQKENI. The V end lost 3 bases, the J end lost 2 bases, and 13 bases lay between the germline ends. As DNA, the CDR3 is TGTGCCAGCTCACCCCCAGGGACATACAACACTGAAGCTTTCTTT. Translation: CASSPPGTYNTEAFF.

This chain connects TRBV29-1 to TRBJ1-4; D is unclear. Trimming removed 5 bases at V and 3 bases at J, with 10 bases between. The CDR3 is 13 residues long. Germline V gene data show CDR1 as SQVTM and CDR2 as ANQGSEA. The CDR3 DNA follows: TGCAGCGTTCGAAACATCTCTAATGAAAAACTGTTTTTT. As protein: CSVRNISNEKLFF.